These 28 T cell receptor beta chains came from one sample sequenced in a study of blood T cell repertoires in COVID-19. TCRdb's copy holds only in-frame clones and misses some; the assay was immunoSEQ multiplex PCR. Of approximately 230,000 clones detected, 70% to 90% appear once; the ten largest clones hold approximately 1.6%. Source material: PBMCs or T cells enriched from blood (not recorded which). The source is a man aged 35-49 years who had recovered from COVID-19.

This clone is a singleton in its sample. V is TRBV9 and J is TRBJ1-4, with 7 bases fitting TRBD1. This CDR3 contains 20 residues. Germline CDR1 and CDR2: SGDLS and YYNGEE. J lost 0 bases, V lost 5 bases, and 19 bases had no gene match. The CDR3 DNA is TGTGCCAGCAGTGGGAGACCAGGGGGTCGAAATGTCGCAACTAATGAAAAACTGTTTTTT. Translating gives CASSGRPGGRNVATNEKLFF.

The CDR3 sequence is CASSGTEHYGYTF. The CDR3 DNA reads TGTGCCAGCTCAGGGACAGAACACTATGGCTACACCTTC. The rearrangement links TRBV18 to TRBJ1-2; 7 bases are shared with TRBD1. The CDR3 has 13 residues. CDR1 is KGHSH and CDR2 is LQKENI in the germline V gene. The trim removed 5 bases at V and 3 bases at J, leaving 3 bases unmatched.

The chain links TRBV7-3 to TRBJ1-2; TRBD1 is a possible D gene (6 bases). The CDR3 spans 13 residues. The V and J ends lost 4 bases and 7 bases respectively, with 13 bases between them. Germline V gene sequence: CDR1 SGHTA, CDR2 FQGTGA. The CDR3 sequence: CASSSSWDTGYTF. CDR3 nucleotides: TGTGCCAGCAGCTCATCCTGGGACACTGGCTACACCTTC. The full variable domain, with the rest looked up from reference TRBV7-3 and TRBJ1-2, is GAGVSQTPSNKVTEKGKYVELRCDPISGHTALYWYRQSLGQGPEFLIYFQGTGAADDSGLPNDRFFAVRPEGSVSTLKIQRTERGDSAVYLCASSSSWDTGYTFGSGTRLTVV.

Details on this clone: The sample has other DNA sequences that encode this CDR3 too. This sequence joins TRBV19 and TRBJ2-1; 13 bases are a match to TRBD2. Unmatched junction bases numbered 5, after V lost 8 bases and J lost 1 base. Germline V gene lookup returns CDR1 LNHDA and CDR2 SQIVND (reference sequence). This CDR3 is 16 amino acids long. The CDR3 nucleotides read TGTGCCAGTCGAAGACTAGCGGGAGGTTCCTACAATGAGCAGTTCTTC. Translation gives CASRRLAGGSYNEQFF.

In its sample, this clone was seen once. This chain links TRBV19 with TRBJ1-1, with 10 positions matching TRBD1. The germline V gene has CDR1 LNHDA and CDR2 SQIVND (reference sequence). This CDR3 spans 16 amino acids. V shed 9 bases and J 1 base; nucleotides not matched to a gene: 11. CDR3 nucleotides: TGTGCCAGCACCTCCGGGACAGGGGTTGGGAACACTGAAGCTTTCTTT. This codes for CASTSGTGVGNTEAFF.

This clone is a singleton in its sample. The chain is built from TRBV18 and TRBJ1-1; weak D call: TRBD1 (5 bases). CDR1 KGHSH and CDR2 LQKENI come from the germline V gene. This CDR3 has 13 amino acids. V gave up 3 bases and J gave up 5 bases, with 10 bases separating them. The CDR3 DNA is TGTGCCAGCTCACCTTCTGGGGGGACTGAAGCTTTCTTT. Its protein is CASSPSGGTEAFF. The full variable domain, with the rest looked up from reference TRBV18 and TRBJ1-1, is NAGVMQNPRHLVRRRGQEARLRCSPMKGHSHVYWYRQLPEEGLKFMVYLQKENIIDESGMPKERFSAEFPKEGPSILRIQQVVRGDSAAYFCASSPSGGTEAFFGQGTRLTVV.

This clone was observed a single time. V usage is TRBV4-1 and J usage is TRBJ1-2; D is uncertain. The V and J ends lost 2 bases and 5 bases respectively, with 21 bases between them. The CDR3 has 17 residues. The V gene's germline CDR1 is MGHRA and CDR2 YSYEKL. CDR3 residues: CASSQQTGGQIWYGYTF. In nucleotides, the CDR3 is TGCGCCAGCAGCCAACAGACTGGAGGGCAAATATGGTATGGCTACACCTTC.

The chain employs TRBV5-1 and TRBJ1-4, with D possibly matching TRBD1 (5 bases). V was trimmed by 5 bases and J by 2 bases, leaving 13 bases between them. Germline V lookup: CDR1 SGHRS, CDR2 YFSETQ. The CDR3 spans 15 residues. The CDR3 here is CASRYGTSTNEKLFF. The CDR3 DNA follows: TGCGCCAGCAGATACGGGACTTCCACTAATGAAAAACTGTTTTTT.

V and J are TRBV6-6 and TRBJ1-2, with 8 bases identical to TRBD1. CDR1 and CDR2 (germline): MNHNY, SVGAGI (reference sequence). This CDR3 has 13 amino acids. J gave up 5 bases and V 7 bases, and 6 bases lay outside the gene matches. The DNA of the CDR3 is TGTGCCAGCACTGGACAGGGACCTTATGGCTACACCTTC. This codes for CASTGQGPYGYTF.

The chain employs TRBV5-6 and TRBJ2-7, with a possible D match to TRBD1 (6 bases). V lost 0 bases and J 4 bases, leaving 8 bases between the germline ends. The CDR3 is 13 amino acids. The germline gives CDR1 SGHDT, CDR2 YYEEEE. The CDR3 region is CASSLGQEYEQYF. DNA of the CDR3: TGTGCCAGCAGCTTGGGACAGGAGTACGAGCAGTACTTC.

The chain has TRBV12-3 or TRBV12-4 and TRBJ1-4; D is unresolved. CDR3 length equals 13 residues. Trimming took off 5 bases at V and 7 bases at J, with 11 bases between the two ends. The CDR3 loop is CASSVVPGEKLFF. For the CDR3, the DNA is TGTGCCAGCAGTGTCGTCCCGGGTGAAAAACTGTTTTTT.

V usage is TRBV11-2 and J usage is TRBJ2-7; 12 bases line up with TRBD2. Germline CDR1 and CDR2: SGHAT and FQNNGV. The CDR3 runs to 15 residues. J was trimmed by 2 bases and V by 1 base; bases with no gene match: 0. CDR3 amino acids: CASSLGLAGAYEQYF. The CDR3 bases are TGTGCCAGCAGCTTAGGACTAGCGGGGGCCTACGAGCAGTACTTC. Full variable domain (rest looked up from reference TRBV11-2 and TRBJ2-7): EAGVAQSPRYKIIEKRQSVAFWCNPISGHATLYWYQQILGQGPKLLIQFQNNGVVDDSQLPKDRFSAERLKGVDSTLKIQPAKLEDSAVYLCASSLGLAGAYEQYFGPGTRLTVT.

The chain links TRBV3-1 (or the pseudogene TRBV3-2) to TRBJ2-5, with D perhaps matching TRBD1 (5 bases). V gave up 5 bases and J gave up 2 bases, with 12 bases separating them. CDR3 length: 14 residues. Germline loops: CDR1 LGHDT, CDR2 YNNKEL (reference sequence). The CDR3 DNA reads TGTGCCAGCAGCTCCCCAGGGCAGCAAGAGACCCAGTACTTC. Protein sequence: CASSSPGQQETQYF.

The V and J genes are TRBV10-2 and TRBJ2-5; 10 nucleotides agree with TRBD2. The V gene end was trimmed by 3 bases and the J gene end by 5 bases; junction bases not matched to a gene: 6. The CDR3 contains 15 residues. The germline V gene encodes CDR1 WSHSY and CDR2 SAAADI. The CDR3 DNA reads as TGCGCCAGCAGTGATATGGGACTAGCGTCGGAGACCCAGTACTTC. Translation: CASSDMGLASETQYF.

CDR3 sequence reads: CAISGTSGGAQTQYF. The DNA for the CDR3 is TGTGCCATCAGTGGGACTAGCGGGGGGGCACAGACCCAGTACTTC. The chain links TRBV10-3 to TRBJ2-5, with 15 bases lining up with TRBD2. Unmatched junction bases numbered 3, after V lost 4 bases and J lost 6 bases. CDR3 size: 15 residues. Germline CDR1 reads ENHRY; CDR2 reads SYGVKD.

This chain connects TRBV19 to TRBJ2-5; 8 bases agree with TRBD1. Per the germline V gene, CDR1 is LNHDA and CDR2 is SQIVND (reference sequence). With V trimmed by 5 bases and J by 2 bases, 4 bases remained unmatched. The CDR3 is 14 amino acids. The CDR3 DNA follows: TGTGCCAGTAGTGAAGACAGGGGACAAGAGACCCAGTACTTC. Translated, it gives CASSEDRGQETQYF.

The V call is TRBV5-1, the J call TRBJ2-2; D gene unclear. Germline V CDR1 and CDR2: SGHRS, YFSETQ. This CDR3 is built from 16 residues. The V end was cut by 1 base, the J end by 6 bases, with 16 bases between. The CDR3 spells CASSLSSSHQSGELFF. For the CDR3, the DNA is TGCGCCAGCAGCTTGTCGAGTAGTCACCAATCCGGGGAGCTGTTTTTT. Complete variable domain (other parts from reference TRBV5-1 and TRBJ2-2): KAGVTQTPRYLIKTRGQQVTLSCSPISGHRSVSWYQQTPGQGLQFLFEYFSETQRNKGNFPGRFSGRQFSNSRSEMNVSTLELGDSALYLCASSLSSSHQSGELFFGEGSRLTVL.

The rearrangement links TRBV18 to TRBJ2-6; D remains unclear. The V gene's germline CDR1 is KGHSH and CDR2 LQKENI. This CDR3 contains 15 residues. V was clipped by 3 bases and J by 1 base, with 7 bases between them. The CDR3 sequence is CASSPSVSGANVLTF. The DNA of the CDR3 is TGTGCCAGCTCACCTTCGGTTTCTGGGGCCAACGTCCTGACTTTC.

In DNA form, the CDR3 reads TGTGCCAGCGCAAGGGGGGGACAGGGATTTTACGAGCAGTACTTC. This sequence encodes CASARGGQGFYEQYF. The V call is TRBV28, the J call TRBJ2-7, with 9 positions matching TRBD1. J gave up 4 bases and V 8 bases, and 12 bases lay outside the gene matches. CDR3 length equals 15 residues. Germline values: CDR1 MDHEN, CDR2 SYDVKM.

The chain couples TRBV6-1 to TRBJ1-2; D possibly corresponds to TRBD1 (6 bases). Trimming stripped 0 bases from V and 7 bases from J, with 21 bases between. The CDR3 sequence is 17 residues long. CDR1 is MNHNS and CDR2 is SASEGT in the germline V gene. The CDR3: CASSEAWGRRGSLGYTF. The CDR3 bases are TGTGCCAGCAGTGAAGCGTGGGGGCGCCGAGGGAGTCTTGGCTACACCTTC.

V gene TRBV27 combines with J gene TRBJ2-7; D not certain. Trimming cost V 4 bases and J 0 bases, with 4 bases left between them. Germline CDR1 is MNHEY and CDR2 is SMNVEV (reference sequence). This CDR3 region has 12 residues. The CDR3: CASSSSSYEQYF. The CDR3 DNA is TGTGCCAGCAGTTCGAGCTCCTACGAGCAGTACTTC.

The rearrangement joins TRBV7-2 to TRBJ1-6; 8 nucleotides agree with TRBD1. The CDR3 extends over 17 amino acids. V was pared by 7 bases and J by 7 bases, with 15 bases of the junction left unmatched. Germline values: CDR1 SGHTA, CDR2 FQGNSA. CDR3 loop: CASTLLPGQGDNSPLHF. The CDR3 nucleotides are TGTGCCAGCACCCTTCTGCCCGGACAGGGCGACAATTCACCCCTCCACTTT.

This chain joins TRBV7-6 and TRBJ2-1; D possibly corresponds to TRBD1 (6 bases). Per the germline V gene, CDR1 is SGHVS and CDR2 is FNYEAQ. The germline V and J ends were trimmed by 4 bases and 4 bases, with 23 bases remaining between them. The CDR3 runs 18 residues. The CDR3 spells CASSWRASAGGQYNEQFF. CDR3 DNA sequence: TGTGCCAGCAGCTGGCGGGCCTCTGCGGGTGGACAGTACAATGAGCAGTTCTTC.

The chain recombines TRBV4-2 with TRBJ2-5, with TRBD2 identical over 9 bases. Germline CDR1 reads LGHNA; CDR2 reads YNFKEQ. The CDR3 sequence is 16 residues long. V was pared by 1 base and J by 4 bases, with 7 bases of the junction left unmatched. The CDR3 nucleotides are TGTGCCAGCAGCCAAGTGTACGCGGGGGGGCCAGAGACCCAGTACTTC. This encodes CASSQVYAGGPETQYF.

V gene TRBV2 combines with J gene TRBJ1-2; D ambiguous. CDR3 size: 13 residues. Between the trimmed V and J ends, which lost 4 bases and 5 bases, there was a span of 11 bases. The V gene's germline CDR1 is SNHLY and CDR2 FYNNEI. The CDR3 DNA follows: TGTGCCAGCAGTGCTGTGCGGGTTTATGGCTACACCTTC. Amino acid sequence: CASSAVRVYGYTF.

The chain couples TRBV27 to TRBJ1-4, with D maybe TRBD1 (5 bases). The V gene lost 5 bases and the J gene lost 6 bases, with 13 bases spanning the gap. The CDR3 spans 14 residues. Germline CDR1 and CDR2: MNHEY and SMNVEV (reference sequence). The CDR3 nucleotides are TGTGCCAGCAGTCCCCCGGGGGTGGATGAAAAACTGTTTTTT. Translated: CASSPPGVDEKLFF.

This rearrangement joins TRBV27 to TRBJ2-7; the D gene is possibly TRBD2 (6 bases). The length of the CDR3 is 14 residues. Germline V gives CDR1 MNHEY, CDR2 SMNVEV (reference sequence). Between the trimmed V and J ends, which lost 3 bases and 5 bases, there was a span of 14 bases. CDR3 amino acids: CASSFGGVRDEQYF. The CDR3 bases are TGTGCCAGCAGTTTTGGAGGGGTTCGAGACGAGCAGTACTTC.

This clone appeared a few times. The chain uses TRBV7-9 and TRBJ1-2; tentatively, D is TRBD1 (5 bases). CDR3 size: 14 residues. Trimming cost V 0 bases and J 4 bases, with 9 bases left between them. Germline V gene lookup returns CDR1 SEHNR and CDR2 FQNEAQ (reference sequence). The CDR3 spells CASSLATVIYGYTF. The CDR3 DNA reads TGTGCCAGCAGCTTAGCGACAGTTATCTATGGCTACACCTTC. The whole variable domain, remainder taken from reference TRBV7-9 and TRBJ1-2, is DTGVSQNPRHKITKRGQNVTFRCDPISEHNRLYWYRQTLGQGPEFLTYFQNEAQLEKSRLLSDRFSAERPKGSFSTLEIQRTEQGDSAMYLCASSLATVIYGYTFGSGTRLTVV.